The 26 T cell receptor beta chains in this list originate from one sample, sequenced in a study of T cell responses to AZD1222 COVID-19 vaccine. Profiled with immunoSEQ multiplex PCR; TCRdb holds only in-frame clones, not every one. The table has roughly 120,000 clones, just over 90% seen once. Material: peripheral blood, obtained 28 days after the second AZD1222 dose. The source of these receptors is an adult who received the AZD1222 COVID-19 vaccine.

V is TRBV5-1 and J is TRBJ2-5; 8 bases agree with TRBD2. The CDR3 extends over 15 amino acids. Trimming removed 5 bases from V and 4 bases from J; junction bases left unmatched: 10. Germline V gives CDR1 SGHRS, CDR2 YFSETQ. The CDR3 DNA is TGCGCCAGCAGTCTTCAGCATCGGGAGGGAGAGACCCAGTACTTC. It encodes CASSLQHREGETQYF. Full variable domain (remainder filled in from reference TRBV5-1 and TRBJ2-5): KAGVTQTPRYLIKTRGQQVTLSCSPISGHRSVSWYQQTPGQGLQFLFEYFSETQRNKGNFPGRFSGRQFSNSRSEMNVSTLELGDSALYLCASSLQHREGETQYFGPGTRLLVL.

The chain employs TRBV5-4 and TRBJ2-2; D may correspond to TRBD1 or TRBD2 (5 bases each). This CDR3 contains 15 residues. From germline, CDR1 is SGHNT and CDR2 YYREEE (reference sequence). Trimming took off 4 bases at V and 1 base at J, with 11 bases between the two ends. The CDR3 DNA sequence: TGTGCCAGCAGCCGTTCGGGACGGAACACCGGGGAGCTGTTTTTT. Protein: CASSRSGRNTGELFF.

V and J are TRBV7-9 and TRBJ2-7, with D possibly being TRBD2 (6 bases). CDR1 SEHNR and CDR2 FQNEAQ come from the germline V gene (reference sequence). Trimming pared 7 bases from V and 6 bases from J, leaving 10 bases between. This CDR3 spans 11 amino acids. CDR3 sequence (DNA): TGTGCCAGCACGCGGGGCTCCGAGCAGTACTTC. Its protein product is CASTRGSEQYF. The full variable domain, its missing parts supplied by reference TRBV7-9 and TRBJ2-7, is DTGVSQNPRHKITKRGQNVTFRCDPISEHNRLYWYRQTLGQGPEFLTYFQNEAQLEKSRLLSDRFSAERPKGSFSTLEIQRTEQGDSAMYLCASTRGSEQYFGPGTRLTVT.

The V gene is TRBV5-5, the J gene TRBJ2-7; 7 positions match TRBD2. Germline assignment: CDR1 SGHKS and CDR2 YYEKEE (reference sequence). V shed 4 bases and J 3 bases; nucleotides not matched to a gene: 1. CDR3 length: 12 amino acids. For the CDR3, the DNA is TGTGCCAGCAGCGGGGGGGTCTACGAGCAGTACTTC. Its translation is CASSGGVYEQYF.

The chain joins TRBV29-1 to TRBJ2-3; the match to TRBD1 covers 9 bases. V lost 7 bases and J lost 5; bases outside the gene matches: 10. CDR1 is SQVTM and CDR2 is ANQGSEA in the germline V gene. The CDR3 runs to 14 residues. The CDR3 nucleotides are TGCAGCGCTCTGGGACAGGGATTTTTAGATACGCAGTATTTT. Protein: CSALGQGFLDTQYF.

The gene calls are TRBV7-2 and TRBJ2-3, with 7 nucleotides matching TRBD2. CDR3 length: 17 amino acids. CDR1 is SGHTA, CDR2 FQGNSA, per germline. V gave up 1 base and J gave up 3 bases; unmatched junction bases: 10. The CDR3: CASSLVGGNVGTDTQYF. CDR3 DNA: TGTGCCAGCAGCTTAGTGGGGGGGAACGTCGGAACAGATACGCAGTATTTT.

The chain combines TRBV19 with TRBJ1-1; D may be TRBD1 (5 bases). The CDR3 spans 14 residues. The germline gives CDR1 LNHDA, CDR2 SQIVND (reference sequence). The V end lost 4 bases, the J end lost 5 bases, and 14 bases lay between the germline ends. The CDR3 loop reads CASSKSGVGTEAFF. The CDR3 DNA reads TGTGCCAGTAGTAAGTCGGGGGTCGGTACTGAAGCTTTCTTT.

The rearrangement links TRBV4-1 to TRBJ2-1, with 8 bases aligning to TRBD2. The CDR3 contains 18 residues. Germline CDR1 is MGHRA and CDR2 is YSYEKL. V lost 5 bases and J lost 2; bases outside the gene matches: 14. The chain's CDR3 is CASSSLWGRGDAYNEQFF. The CDR3 DNA follows: TGCGCCAGCAGCTCCCTCTGGGGGCGGGGGGACGCCTACAATGAGCAGTTCTTC.

The J gene is TRBJ2-5, the V gene TRBV11-2, with TRBD1 matching over 10 bases. The junction had 7 bases not matched to a gene; V was cut back by 4 bases and J by 5 bases. Germline V gene lookup returns CDR1 SGHAT and CDR2 FQNNGV. CDR3 size: 15 residues. In DNA, the CDR3 is TGTGCCAGCAGCTCCGGGACAGGGGCGTACGAGACCCAGTACTTC. It translates to CASSSGTGAYETQYF.

This chain uses TRBV14 with TRBJ1-6; D remains unclear. V was clipped by 2 bases and J by 13 bases, with 9 bases between them. Germline CDR1 SGHDN, CDR2 FVKESK. CDR3 size: 12 residues. The CDR3: CASSQPLSPLHF. CDR3 DNA sequence: TGTGCCAGCAGCCAACCACTCTCTCCCCTCCACTTT.

The rearrangement uses TRBV21-1 and TRBJ1-5. TRBV21-1 corresponds to a pseudogene. This CDR3 is built from 16 residues. Written as DNA, the CDR3 is TGTGCCAGCAGCAAAACCAATGGAGGAGCTCATCAGCCCCAGCATTTT. Protein sequence: CASSKTNGGAHQPQHF.

CDR3 DNA: TGTGCCAGCAGCTTAACGGGGAAGGAGACCCAGTACTTC. It translates to CASSLTGKETQYF. This chain links TRBV7-9 with TRBJ2-5; perhaps TRBD2 as D (5 bases). Germline loops: CDR1 SEHNR, CDR2 FQNEAQ (reference sequence). The CDR3 is 13 residues long. V shed 2 bases and J shed 5 bases, with 9 bases lying between them.

The chain combines TRBV7-8 with TRBJ1-2, with D unresolved. Trimming left V 5 bases short and J 8 bases short, with 18 bases between. Germline CDR1 and CDR2: SGHVS and FQNEAQ. The CDR3 has 14 residues. The CDR3 bases are TGTGCCAGCAGCCCCTCGGGCGGGGTCCCAGGCTACACCTTC. This translates into CASSPSGGVPGYTF.

This clone has only one observation. Other DNA sequences of this sample code for an identical CDR3. The rearrangement links TRBV5-4 to TRBJ2-5, with unresolved D. This CDR3 region has 13 residues. Trimming left V 0 bases short and J 1 base short, with 4 bases between. Germline V lookup: CDR1 SGHNT, CDR2 YYREEE (reference sequence). The CDR3 nucleotides read TGTGCCAGCAGCTTGGGCGGCCAAGAGACCCAGTACTTC. Translating it yields CASSLGGQETQYF.

In its sample, this clone was seen once. V is TRBV3-1 (or the pseudogene TRBV3-2) and J is TRBJ1-1; D possibly corresponds to TRBD1 (6 bases). The CDR3 runs 14 residues. Germline values: CDR1 LGHDT, CDR2 YNNKEL (reference sequence). V lost 1 base and J 4 bases, leaving 10 bases between the germline ends. The CDR3 sequence is CASSQAEGVTEAFF. The CDR3 DNA reads TGTGCCAGCAGCCAAGCCGAGGGGGTCACTGAAGCTTTCTTT.

This chain connects TRBV27 to TRBJ1-3; 9 nucleotides align to TRBD1. Trimming at V came to 5 bases and at J to 4 bases, leaving 6 bases not matched to a gene. Germline CDR1 and CDR2: MNHEY and SMNVEV (reference sequence). CDR3 length equals 15 residues. In DNA form, the CDR3 reads TGTGCCAGCAGTCAGGGACAGGGAAGGGGAAACACCATATATTTT. This codes for CASSQGQGRGNTIYF.

The chain uses TRBV6-5 and TRBJ1-2, with 7 bases aligning to TRBD1. Looked up from germline, CDR1 is MNHEY and CDR2 is SVGAGI. The junction had 9 bases not matched to a gene; V was cut back by 6 bases and J by 5 bases. This CDR3 has 14 residues. This CDR3 is CASRVTGEGYGYTF. CDR3 bases: TGTGCCAGCAGAGTAACAGGGGAGGGGTATGGCTACACCTTC.

The chain uses TRBV7-2 and TRBJ1-1; D possibly corresponds to TRBD1 (6 bases). Trimming pared 1 base from V and 6 bases from J, leaving 15 bases between. Germline V gene data show CDR1 as SGHTA and CDR2 as FQGNSA. This CDR3 has 15 residues. This CDR3 reads CASSLVRQAQPEAFF. CDR3 DNA: TGTGCCAGCAGCTTAGTGAGACAGGCGCAGCCTGAAGCTTTCTTT.

The chain recombines TRBV9 with TRBJ2-1, with 9 bases that match TRBD2. CDR1 is SGDLS and CDR2 is YYNGEE in the germline V gene. There are 17 residues in the CDR3. The junction had 15 bases not matched to a gene; V was cut back by 3 bases and J by 8 bases. CDR3 residues: CASSAPLAGTDRDEQFF. CDR3 bases: TGTGCCAGCAGCGCGCCTCTAGCGGGAACGGATAGGGATGAGCAGTTCTTC.

CDR3 sequence reads: CASRVHTGEKLFF. DNA of the CDR3: TGCGCCAGCAGGGTCCATACAGGCGAAAAACTGTTTTTT. The V and J genes are TRBV5-1 and TRBJ1-4, with D possibly matching TRBD1 (5 bases). This CDR3 is 13 amino acids long. Between the trimmed V and J ends, which lost 5 bases and 8 bases, there was a span of 13 bases. Germline CDR1 SGHRS, CDR2 YFSETQ.

The chain links TRBV6-5 to TRBJ1-1, with D possibly TRBD1 on 5 matching bases. CDR3 size: 13 residues. Looked up from germline, CDR1 is MNHEY and CDR2 is SVGAGI. V gave up 7 bases and J gave up 6 bases, with 15 bases separating them. CDR3 in DNA: TGTGCCAGCACCGAGTCGGGGGTCCCTGAAGCTTTCTTT. Protein sequence: CASTESGVPEAFF.

The chain is built from TRBV2 and TRBJ2-3; a weak D match, TRBD2 (5 bases). Trimming took 3 bases from V and 2 from J, leaving 12 bases between them. This CDR3 comprises 15 residues. Germline V CDR1 and CDR2: SNHLY, FYNNEI. The CDR3 loop reads CASSDLDWFTDTQYF. Here the CDR3 DNA reads TGTGCCAGCAGTGACCTGGACTGGTTCACAGATACGCAGTATTTT.

This clone showed up just once. The chain uses TRBV6-2 or TRBV6-3 and TRBJ1-1, with D maybe TRBD1 (5 bases). V lost 6 bases to trimming and J lost 2 bases, with 10 bases between them. Germline V gene lookup returns CDR1 MNHEY and CDR2 SVGEGT. CDR3 size: 13 residues. CDR3 region: CASSRTRNTEAFF. Written as DNA, the CDR3 is TGTGCCAGCAGCCGGACAAGAAACACTGAAGCTTTCTTT.

The chain uses TRBV5-4 and TRBJ2-7; either TRBD1 or TRBD2 may fit D (5 bases each). Germline CDR1 and CDR2: SGHNT and YYREEE (reference sequence). The CDR3 consists of 13 residues. Trimming took off 5 bases at V and 12 bases at J, with 21 bases between the two ends. CDR3 coding DNA: TGTGCCAGCAGACCTTTCGAGGGCAGGGAGACGTACTTC. Protein: CASRPFEGRETYF.

The chain couples TRBV5-1 to TRBJ1-6; 7 bases align to TRBD1. There are 16 residues in the CDR3. CDR1 is SGHRS, CDR2 YFSETQ, per germline. With 4 bases clipped from V and 2 bases from J, the junction kept 6 bases outside the gene matches. The CDR3 sequence is CASSHGQATYNSPLHF. The CDR3 bases are TGCGCCAGCAGCCATGGACAGGCGACCTATAATTCACCCCTCCACTTT.

This chain uses TRBV5-6 with TRBJ1-2, with 7 positions matching TRBD1. The V gene's germline CDR1 is SGHDT and CDR2 YYEEEE. The CDR3 length is 15 residues. J gave up 8 bases and V 6 bases, and 16 bases lay outside the gene matches. The CDR3 loop reads CASTVLDREFFGYTF. CDR3 sequence (DNA): TGTGCCAGCACCGTCCTCGACAGGGAGTTTTTCGGCTACACCTTC.